This TCR beta chain was obtained from a study of blood T cell repertoires in COVID-19. The authors' processing: Amplification from reference gene primers served as the basis for estimated nucleated cell counts. Libraries were prepared by immunoSEQ multiplex PCR; TCRdb keeps only in-frame clonotypes and omits some of them. V, J and clone size are taken as reported in that table, and D and trimming were inferred from the DNA itself. The profile shows hundreds of thousands of clones, 75% to 90% of them singletons. CDR3 length equals 17 residues. Germline V lookup: CDR1 LGHDT, CDR2 YNNKEL (reference sequence). V lost 0 bases, J lost 1 base, and 13 bases lay in between.

Sequenced input: PBMCs or T cells enriched from blood (not recorded which). The genes are TRBV3-1 (or the pseudogene TRBV3-2) and TRBJ2-1; D is possibly TRBD2 (6 bases). This TCR was recovered from a man aged 25 to 45 who had recovered from COVID-19. The CDR3 DNA is TGTGCCAGCAGCCAAGATGGAGCGGGCGCTTCCTACAATGAGCAGTTCTTC. This sequence encodes CASSQDGAGASYNEQFF.